A single sample is the source of the 19 T cell receptor beta chains below, sequenced in a study of shared clonotypes between healthy human individuals. TCRdb keeps only in-frame clones here, not all; method: immunoSEQ multiplex PCR. There are about 2.5 million clones in the sample; roughly 90% occur only once, and 0.3% to 0.4% lies in the top ten. Material for sequencing was naive CD4+ T cells from PBMCs. The subset denotes: CD45RA+ positively selected. The receptors come from a man aged 18-30 years in good health. Some clones in this sample may be carry-over from other donors' samples.

V gene TRBV7-9 combines with J gene TRBJ2-7, with TRBD2 identical over 7 bases. CDR1 is SEHNR, CDR2 FQNEAQ, per germline (reference sequence). V was pared by 3 bases and J by 3 bases, with 11 bases of the junction left unmatched. CDR3 length: 16 amino acids. The CDR3 here is CASSFEDRGSFYEQYF. CDR3 coding DNA: TGTGCCAGCAGCTTTGAAGATCGCGGGAGTTTCTACGAGCAGTACTTC.

The chain uses TRBV7-2 and TRBJ2-2; 9 bases line up with TRBD1. CDR3 length: 16 amino acids. With 3 bases clipped from V and 3 bases from J, the junction kept 5 bases outside the gene matches. CDR1 is SGHTA and CDR2 is FQGNSA in the germline V gene. The CDR3 coding sequence is TGTGCCAGCAGCTTCGTGGGGACAGGGTACACCGGGGAGCTGTTTTTT. The encoded protein is CASSFVGTGYTGELFF.

The DNA of the CDR3 is TGCGCCAGCAGCCAAGATATTGGGACCAGCGGGCAGTACTTC. Its protein product is CASSQDIGTSGQYF. The J gene is TRBJ2-5, the V gene TRBV4-1, with D possibly TRBD2 on 6 matching bases. V was trimmed by 0 bases and J by 11 bases, leaving 16 bases between them. The CDR3 extends over 14 amino acids. Looked up from germline, CDR1 is MGHRA and CDR2 is YSYEKL.

V usage is TRBV18 and J usage is TRBJ1-2, with D perhaps matching TRBD1 (6 bases). The CDR3 contains 14 residues. The V gene lost 3 bases and the J gene lost 6 bases, with 14 bases spanning the gap. The germline V gene encodes CDR1 KGHSH and CDR2 LQKENI. The CDR3 region has the DNA TGTGCCAGCTCACCTCCAGGCAGGGGAGATGGCTACACCTTC. Translated: CASSPPGRGDGYTF.

V and J are TRBV7-2 and TRBJ2-1, with D unclear. Trimming pared 5 bases from V and 5 bases from J, leaving 22 bases between. The CDR3 contains 17 residues. Germline assignment: CDR1 SGHTA and CDR2 FQGNSA. The CDR3 protein is CASSALRTMGTHNEQFF. The CDR3 coding sequence is TGTGCCAGCAGCGCATTAAGAACAATGGGAACCCACAATGAGCAGTTCTTC.

The chain has TRBV5-4 and TRBJ1-3, with TRBD1 matching 7 bases. Germline values: CDR1 SGHNT, CDR2 YYREEE (reference sequence). J lost 0 bases, V lost 3 bases, and 6 bases had no gene match. The CDR3 is 16 amino acids. The CDR3 is CASSSRGQNSGNTIYF. CDR3 DNA sequence: TGTGCCAGCAGCTCGCGGGGACAGAACTCTGGAAACACCATATATTTT.

The rearrangement links TRBV27 to TRBJ1-5; 8 bases fit TRBD1. This CDR3 is built from 15 residues. J gave up 7 bases and V 5 bases, and 10 bases lay outside the gene matches. Germline assignment: CDR1 MNHEY and CDR2 SMNVEV (reference sequence). CDR3 in amino acids: CASSPLGQVGQPQHF. In DNA, the CDR3 is TGTGCCAGCAGTCCACTGGGACAGGTTGGCCAGCCCCAGCATTTT.

The chain uses TRBV4-2 and TRBJ1-4; 7 bases line up with TRBD1. Per the germline V gene, CDR1 is LGHNA and CDR2 is YNFKEQ. The junction had 10 bases not matched to a gene; V was cut back by 4 bases and J by 5 bases. CDR3 length equals 16 residues. CDR3: CASSLRGGTENEKLFF. CDR3 bases: TGTGCCAGCAGCCTTAGAGGGGGGACAGAGAATGAAAAACTGTTTTTT.

V and J are TRBV27 and TRBJ2-5, with D tentatively TRBD1 (5 bases). The CDR3 contains 15 residues. Trimming left V 9 bases short and J 5 bases short, with 22 bases between. Germline V CDR1 and CDR2: MNHEY, SMNVEV (reference sequence). CDR3 sequence reads: CARAPDLGPGETQYF. In DNA form, the CDR3 reads TGTGCCAGAGCGCCCGACTTAGGGCCAGGGGAGACCCAGTACTTC.

J is TRBJ2-5 and V is TRBV7-8; 11 bases fit TRBD1. This CDR3 region has 15 residues. The germline V gene encodes CDR1 SGHVS and CDR2 FQNEAQ. Trimming at V came to 5 bases and at J to 5 bases, leaving 7 bases not matched to a gene. CDR3 loop: CASSTRTGGWETQYF. The CDR3 DNA is TGTGCCAGCAGCACTCGGACAGGGGGCTGGGAGACCCAGTACTTC.

V and J are TRBV9 and TRBJ2-3, with 10 bases matching TRBD2. This CDR3 has 16 amino acids. Per the germline V gene, CDR1 is SGDLS and CDR2 is YYNGEE. J lost 5 bases, V lost 0 bases, and 6 bases had no gene match. As DNA, the CDR3 is TGTGCCAGCAGCGTAGGGGCTAGCGGGAGAGGAGATACGCAGTATTTT. It codes for CASSVGASGRGDTQYF.

The gene calls are TRBV5-3 and TRBJ1-5, with 11 bases identical to TRBD1. TRBV5-3 carries the ORF label, with uncertain function. This CDR3 has 15 amino acids. With 5 bases clipped from V and 11 bases from J, the junction kept 12 bases outside the gene matches. CDR3 in amino acids: CARRGQGAGQSAQHF. DNA for the CDR3: TGTGCCAGAAGAGGACAGGGGGCAGGTCAATCAGCCCAGCATTTT.

The chain carries TRBV29-1 and TRBJ1-1; TRBD1 matches at 10 bases. After removal of 3 bases from V and 6 bases from J, the junction contained 1 base not matched to a gene. CDR1 SQVTM and CDR2 ANQGSEA come from the germline V gene. The CDR3 loop spans 12 amino acids. CDR3 residues: CSVDGQGAEAFF. The CDR3 DNA reads TGCAGCGTTGATGGACAGGGGGCTGAAGCTTTCTTT.

The chain has TRBV30 and TRBJ2-1; D call uncertain. The germline V gene has CDR1 GTSNPN and CDR2 SVGIG (reference sequence). The V end was cut by 3 bases, the J end by 3 bases, with 6 bases between. CDR3 length: 12 amino acids. This chain's CDR3 is CAWRANYNEQFF. The CDR3 bases are TGTGCCTGGAGAGCTAACTACAATGAGCAGTTCTTC.

This rearrangement joins TRBV18 to TRBJ2-5; D possibly corresponds to TRBD1 (6 bases). The CDR3 sequence is 14 residues long. CDR1 KGHSH and CDR2 LQKENI come from the germline V gene. The V and J ends lost 6 bases and 5 bases respectively, with 16 bases between them. DNA of the CDR3: TGTGCCAGCTCCGCCGGGACATCCTCGGAGACCCAGTACTTC. Translating gives CASSAGTSSETQYF.

This chain joins TRBV7-6 and TRBJ2-1, with D perhaps TRBD2 (6 bases). The ends were cut back, 7 bases at V and 1 base at J, with 11 bases in the middle. CDR1 SGHVS and CDR2 FNYEAQ come from the germline V gene. The length of the CDR3 is 14 residues. CDR3 region: CASTPAGSYNEQFF. The CDR3 DNA is TGTGCCAGCACCCCAGCGGGTTCCTACAATGAGCAGTTCTTC. The full variable domain, with the rest looked up from reference TRBV7-6 and TRBJ2-1, is GAGVSQSPRYKVTKRGQDVALRCDPISGHVSLYWYRQALGQGPEFLTYFNYEAQQDKSGLPNDRFSAERPEGSISTLTIQRTEQRDSAMYRCASTPAGSYNEQFFGPGTRLTVL.

The chain couples TRBV6-5 to TRBJ1-1, with 7 nucleotides matching TRBD1. Germline V gene lookup returns CDR1 MNHEY and CDR2 SVGAGI. Unmatched junction bases numbered 6, after V lost 6 bases and J lost 2 bases. The CDR3 loop spans 14 amino acids. CDR3 in amino acids: CASRRDSGNTEAFF. The CDR3 DNA reads as TGTGCCAGCAGGAGGGACAGCGGTAACACTGAAGCTTTCTTT.

The chain links TRBV6-1 to TRBJ1-4; D remains ambiguous. CDR3 size: 16 residues. Germline loops: CDR1 MNHNS, CDR2 SASEGT. V shed 4 bases and J shed 0 bases, with 12 bases lying between them. This CDR3 reads CASSGNQASTNEKLFF. As DNA, the CDR3 is TGTGCCAGCAGTGGGAACCAGGCCTCAACTAATGAAAAACTGTTTTTT.

In the case of this clone: Different DNA sequences within this sample yield the same CDR3. The V and J genes are TRBV18 and TRBJ2-5; 9 bases line up with TRBD1. With V trimmed by 3 bases and J by 5 bases, 7 bases remained unmatched. In germline, CDR1 is KGHSH, CDR2 LQKENI. This CDR3 contains 15 residues. The CDR3 bases are TGTGCCAGCTCACCGCCGGGACAGGGTCAGGAGACCCAGTACTTC. Translation: CASSPPGQGQETQYF.